This T cell receptor (beta chain) is from a study of molecular identifiers for immune sequencing clone quantification. TCRdb redid the calling of the PCR reads with MiXCR, one entry per CDR3 protein. The sample yields under 650,000 distinct CDR3 sequences, less than 20% seen once. The V gene end was trimmed by 8 bases and the J gene end by 2 bases; junction bases not matched to a gene: 15. The CDR3 is 17 residues long. Per the germline V gene, CDR1 is MGHRA and CDR2 is YSYEKL. Construction of naive CD8 libraries employed about 18,000 to 1,100,000 sorted cells together with 10%, 30% or 50% RNA. The sequence was collected from a human donor in good health. Some libraries in this study had Jurkat cell RNA spiked in. This chain connects TRBV4-1 to TRBJ2-3; TRBD2 agrees at 8 bases. The sequenced sample was naive CD8+ T cells from blood, with Jurkat cell RNA spiked in. As to subset: FACS-sorted CD8+CD4-CCR7+CD45RA+ naive T cells. The CDR3 spells CASGLLLADGDTDTQYF. As DNA, the CDR3 is TGCGCCAGCGGGCTCCTACTAGCGGACGGTGACACAGATACGCAGTATTTT.